Each of the 31 T cell receptor beta chains below was sequenced from the same sample in a study of response to subunit inactivated influenza vaccine. TCRdb fed the RT-PCR reads into MiXCR, producing one record per CDR3 protein. The data contain some 500,000 distinct CDR3 sequences, about 15% of them singletons. Sample: CD4+ T cells sorted from PBMCs, taken around 25 months after vaccination. These receptors were obtained from a man between 50 and 75 years old who received an inactivated influenza vaccine.

This clonotype was found a few times. This sequence joins TRBV7-3 and TRBJ2-3; D assignment may be TRBD1 or TRBD2 (6 bases each). Germline loops: CDR1 SGHTA, CDR2 FQGTGA. V dropped 7 bases and J dropped 2 bases, with 13 bases sitting between them. This CDR3 region has 14 residues. CDR3 residues: CASNSGAYTDTQYF. The CDR3 nucleotides are TGTGCCAGCAATTCGGGGGCCTACACAGATACGCAGTATTTT.

This clonotype was counted between two and nine times. The chain has TRBV20-1 and TRBJ2-1; TRBD1 aligns across 10 bases. Trimming took 4 bases from V and 5 from J; bases not matched to a gene: 5. The CDR3 spans 14 residues. CDR1 is DFQATT and CDR2 is SNEGSKA in the germline V gene (reference sequence). This CDR3 is CSATGTGADNEQFF. The CDR3 bases are TGCAGTGCTACCGGGACAGGGGCTGACAATGAGCAGTTCTTC.

This CDR3 reads CSVLMETQYF. The CDR3 bases are TGCAGCGTACTCATGGAGACCCAGTACTTC. V gene TRBV29-1 combines with J gene TRBJ2-5; D not certain. The CDR3 is 10 amino acids. Deletions cut 6 bases from V and 5 bases from J, with 7 bases between. CDR1 is SQVTM, CDR2 ANQGSEA, per germline.

There are a few counts of this clonotype. The V call is TRBV3-1, the J call TRBJ2-7; the match to TRBD1 covers 10 bases. The CDR3 covers 15 residues. From germline, CDR1 is LGHDT and CDR2 YNNKEL (reference sequence). The V and J ends lost 1 base and 1 base, in that order; junction bases with no gene match: 1. For the CDR3, the DNA is TGTGCCAGCAGCCAAGGGACAGGGGGTTCCTACGAGCAGTACTTC. This translates into CASSQGTGGSYEQYF.

This clonotype has just a few counts. J is TRBJ2-3 and V is TRBV5-5, with 12 bases that match TRBD2. Losses at the gene ends were 4 bases for V and 3 bases for J; bases not matched to a gene: 9. The germline V gene has CDR1 SGHKS and CDR2 YYEKEE (reference sequence). The CDR3 sequence is 17 residues long. The CDR3 here is CASSPRTSGIRTDTQYF. For the CDR3, the DNA is TGTGCCAGCAGCCCCCGGACTAGCGGGATACGGACAGATACGCAGTATTTT.

This rearrangement joins TRBV6-1 to TRBJ1-1; 7 positions agree with TRBD1. This CDR3 is 15 amino acids long. The germline gives CDR1 MNHNS, CDR2 SASEGT. With V trimmed by 6 bases and J by 0 bases, 7 bases remained unmatched. The CDR3 coding sequence is TGTGCCAGCAGCCTACAGGGGTGGGTGAACACTGAAGCTTTCTTT. Protein sequence: CASSLQGWVNTEAFF.

The chain uses TRBV27 and TRBJ2-7, with D unresolved. The V and J ends lost 6 bases and 2 bases respectively, with 17 bases between them. Germline CDR1 reads MNHEY; CDR2 reads SMNVEV (reference sequence). This CDR3 is 15 amino acids long. For the CDR3, the DNA is TGTGCCAGCAGACCACTCGGACCCGGACCCTACGAGCAGTACTTC. Residues: CASRPLGPGPYEQYF.

In its sample, this clonotype was seen a few times. The chain employs TRBV5-6 and TRBJ2-7; D remains ambiguous. The germline CDR1 and CDR2 sequences are SGHDT and YYEEEE. Trimming removed 3 bases from V and 4 bases from J, with 8 bases in between. The length of the CDR3 is 12 residues. The CDR3: CASSSRRYEQYF. CDR3 DNA: TGTGCCAGCAGCTCCAGGAGATACGAGCAGTACTTC.

V and J are TRBV10-3 and TRBJ1-5, with D perhaps matching TRBD1 (5 bases). The CDR3 is 18 residues long. V lost 0 bases and J lost 2, with 17 bases in between. Germline assignment: CDR1 ENHRY and CDR2 SYGVKD. The CDR3 spells CAISESMPGTERNQPQHF. CDR3 DNA: TGTGCCATCAGTGAGTCGATGCCCGGGACGGAACGCAATCAGCCCCAGCATTTT.

A few counts support this clonotype. The genes are TRBV5-5 and TRBJ2-7; 9 nucleotides align to TRBD1. Trimming took 4 bases from V and 7 from J; bases not matched to a gene: 15. Germline V CDR1 and CDR2: SGHKS, YYEKEE (reference sequence). This CDR3 comprises 16 residues. In nucleotides, the CDR3 is TGTGCCAGCAGCGCTCAACAGGGGGCCTCGGGACGAGAGCAGTACTTC. This sequence encodes CASSAQQGASGREQYF.

This clonotype has only a few counts. V usage is TRBV4-3 and J usage is TRBJ2-7; maybe TRBD1 (5 bases). The CDR3 is 15 amino acids. The germline CDR1 and CDR2 sequences are LGHNA and YSLEER. V was pared by 0 bases and J by 1 base, with 10 bases between. The CDR3 here is CASSQDRGYSYEQYF. The CDR3 bases are TGCGCCAGCAGCCAAGATAGGGGCTATTCCTACGAGCAGTACTTC.

The CDR3 protein is CASSPDHSGANVLTF. As DNA, the CDR3 is TGTGCCAGCAGTCCAGACCATTCTGGGGCCAACGTCCTGACTTTC. The V gene is TRBV25-1, the J gene TRBJ2-6; D not resolved. Germline V CDR1 and CDR2: MGHDK, SYGVNS. Trimming removed 5 bases from V and 1 base from J, with 9 bases in between. CDR3 size: 15 residues.

This clonotype was counted between two and nine times. The chain has TRBV6-5 and TRBJ2-7; D is undetermined. The V end lost 6 bases, the J end lost 3 bases, and 12 bases lay between the germline ends. CDR3 length equals 13 residues. Germline V lookup: CDR1 MNHEY, CDR2 SVGAGI. The CDR3 DNA follows: TGTGCCAGCAGATACGGACGGAGCTACGAGCAGTACTTC. Translated: CASRYGRSYEQYF.

The genes are TRBV12-3 or TRBV12-4 and TRBJ2-7; D call uncertain. The CDR3 runs 12 residues. With 5 bases removed from V and 7 bases from J, the gap between germline ends came to 12 bases. As DNA, the CDR3 is TGTGCCAGCAGTGGACGGGTCGGGGAGCAGTACTTC. Protein product: CASSGRVGEQYF.

A few counts support this clonotype. The chain is built from TRBV7-2 and TRBJ1-1, with D unresolved. This CDR3 has 17 amino acids. CDR1 and CDR2 (germline): SGHTA, FQGNSA. V lost 5 bases, J lost 5 bases, and 24 bases lay in between. CDR3 region: CASSETYPDGIATEAFF. The CDR3 region has the DNA TGTGCCAGCAGCGAAACATACCCCGATGGCATAGCTACTGAAGCTTTCTTT.

This clonotype was detected only a few times. The V call is TRBV9, the J call TRBJ2-7; the D gene is possibly TRBD1 (5 bases). CDR3 size: 13 residues. V lost 0 bases, J lost 5 bases, and 9 bases lay in between. CDR1 and CDR2 (germline): SGDLS, YYNGEE. The DNA of the CDR3 is TGTGCCAGCAGCGTAGGGACACATCACGAGCAGTACTTC. It specifies CASSVGTHHEQYF.

This clonotype was counted a few times. CDR3 nucleotides: TGCAGCGTTGAATTCACCCACACAGATACGCAGTATTTT. Encoded protein: CSVEFTHTDTQYF. The chain is built from TRBV29-1 and TRBJ2-3; no definite D call. Trimming took 2 bases from V and 2 from J, leaving 8 bases between them. Germline assignment: CDR1 SQVTM and CDR2 ANQGSEA. The CDR3 extends over 13 amino acids.

J is TRBJ2-2 and V is TRBV4-2, with a possible D match to TRBD2 (5 bases). V lost 0 bases and J lost 9, with 26 bases in between. Per germline, CDR1 LGHNA and CDR2 YNFKEQ. The CDR3 is 19 amino acids. The CDR3 is CASSQDLPLGSSPSRELFF. The CDR3 nucleotides are TGTGCCAGCAGCCAAGATCTTCCACTAGGCTCGTCGCCCAGCAGGGAGCTGTTTTTT.

This clonotype was recorded once. This chain links TRBV20-1 with TRBJ2-3; 11 bases match TRBD2. The CDR3 loop spans 15 amino acids. The V segment lost 5 bases and the J segment 3 bases; nucleotides outside the gene matches: 7. In germline, CDR1 is DFQATT, CDR2 SNEGSKA (reference sequence). The CDR3 protein is CSAEGLAGGTDTQYF. CDR3 nucleotides: TGCAGTGCTGAAGGGCTAGCGGGGGGTACAGATACGCAGTATTTT.

In its sample, this clonotype was seen a few times. The chain employs TRBV2 and TRBJ1-5; the D is unclear. The germline V and J ends were trimmed by 7 bases and 0 bases, with 13 bases remaining between them. This CDR3 has 15 residues. CDR1 is SNHLY, CDR2 FYNNEI, per germline. The CDR3 sequence: CASKVSPYSNQPQHF. The CDR3 bases are TGTGCCAGCAAGGTCTCACCCTATAGCAATCAGCCCCAGCATTTT.

This clonotype has a handful of counts. V gene TRBV24-1 combines with J gene TRBJ2-2; D unresolved. With 6 bases removed from V and 6 bases from J, the gap between germline ends came to 13 bases. The CDR3 runs to 14 residues. Germline-derived CDR1 and CDR2 are KGHDR and SFDVKD. The CDR3 region has the DNA TGTGCCACCAGTAGGCTAGGAAGCGCCGGGGAGCTGTTTTTT. Its protein is CATSRLGSAGELFF.

The genes are TRBV20-1 and TRBJ2-3; D is perhaps TRBD2 (5 bases). Germline V gene data show CDR1 as DFQATT and CDR2 as SNEGSKA (reference sequence). The V end was cut by 7 bases, the J end by 2 bases, with 10 bases between. This CDR3 has 12 residues. This CDR3 is CSDRRDTDTQYF. The CDR3, as DNA: TGCAGTGACCGCCGGGACACAGATACGCAGTATTTT.

The chain combines TRBV28 with TRBJ2-5, with D unresolved. Per the germline V gene, CDR1 is MDHEN and CDR2 is SYDVKM. V lost 3 bases, J lost 1 base, and 9 bases lay in between. The CDR3 loop spans 14 amino acids. The CDR3 region is CASSLGSRQETQYF. CDR3 bases: TGTGCCAGCAGTTTGGGCAGCCGCCAAGAGACCCAGTACTTC.

V usage is TRBV20-1 and J usage is TRBJ2-3, with 13 bases aligning to TRBD2. CDR3 length: 17 amino acids. V lost 0 bases, J lost 2 bases, and 5 bases stayed unmatched. Per the germline V gene, CDR1 is DFQATT and CDR2 is SNEGSKA (reference sequence). Here the CDR3 reads CSARDRTSGGATDTQYF. CDR3 DNA sequence: TGCAGTGCTAGAGATCGTACTAGCGGGGGGGCCACAGATACGCAGTATTTT.

This clonotype was observed a handful of times. The chain joins TRBV6-2 or TRBV6-3 to TRBJ2-5; 11 bases map to TRBD1. The trim removed 4 bases at V and 4 bases at J, leaving 5 bases unmatched. Germline V CDR1 and CDR2: MNHEY, SVGEGT. The CDR3 runs to 15 residues. The CDR3 DNA reads TGTGCCAGCAGTTGGGGACAGGGGGGTACAGAGACCCAGTACTTC. This codes for CASSWGQGGTETQYF.

This clonotype was recorded a few times. The rearrangement joins TRBV10-3 to TRBJ2-3, with D possibly being TRBD1 (6 bases). V was trimmed by 6 bases and J by 0 bases, leaving 13 bases between them. CDR3 size: 15 residues. In germline, CDR1 is ENHRY, CDR2 SYGVKD. The CDR3: CAIRQGLHSTDTQYF. For the CDR3, the DNA is TGTGCCATCAGACAGGGCCTACATAGCACAGATACGCAGTATTTT.

The chain links TRBV12-3 or TRBV12-4 to TRBJ2-7, with 7 bases fitting TRBD2. This CDR3 has 13 amino acids. Trimming removed 5 bases from V and 3 bases from J; junction bases left unmatched: 4. Here the CDR3 reads CASSTGTNYEQYF. DNA for the CDR3: TGTGCCAGCAGTACCGGGACTAACTACGAGCAGTACTTC.

This clonotype was observed at least ten times. J is TRBJ1-2 and V is TRBV29-1, with D tentatively TRBD1 (5 bases). Germline CDR1 reads SQVTM; CDR2 reads ANQGSEA. CDR3 length: 11 residues. The germline V and J ends were trimmed by 7 bases and 4 bases, with 10 bases remaining between them. The CDR3 sequence: CSGEGTYGYTF. The CDR3 DNA sequence: TGCAGCGGAGAAGGGACCTATGGCTACACCTTC. Variable domain in full (rest from reference TRBV29-1 and TRBJ1-2): SAVISQKPSRDICQRGTSLTIQCQVDSQVTMMFWYRQQPGQSLTLIATANQGSEATYESGFVIDKFPISRPNLTFSTLTVSNMSPEDSSIYLCSGEGTYGYTFGSGTRLTVV.

This clonotype occurred many times. The gene calls are TRBV5-1 and TRBJ2-1, with 10 bases identical to TRBD1. Germline lookup yields CDR1 SGHRS and CDR2 YFSETQ. The CDR3 is 15 amino acids. Trimming at V came to 5 bases and at J to 3 bases, leaving 5 bases not matched to a gene. Here the CDR3 DNA reads TGCGCCAGCAGATTGACAGGGGGCTTCTACAATGAGCAGTTCTTC. This sequence encodes CASRLTGGFYNEQFF.

This clonotype was counted a few times. The chain is built from TRBV12-3 or TRBV12-4 and TRBJ2-5; TRBD1 agrees at 7 bases. The CDR3 has 19 residues. J lost 4 bases, V lost 3 bases, and 20 bases had no gene match. The CDR3 sequence is CASSFRTGTNPRVLETQYF. CDR3 sequence (DNA): TGTGCCAGCAGTTTTCGGACAGGCACAAACCCGCGCGTTTTAGAGACCCAGTACTTC.

This clonotype was counted between two and nine times. The chain uses TRBV2 and TRBJ2-2, with no clear D. The CDR3 has 15 amino acids. Trimming took off 5 bases at V and 6 bases at J, with 16 bases between the two ends. Germline CDR1 is SNHLY and CDR2 is FYNNEI. Written as DNA, the CDR3 is TGTGCCAGCAGTCCACGGACCAGCCGGTCCGGGGAGCTGTTTTTT. Translating it yields CASSPRTSRSGELFF.